These 10 T cell receptor beta chains share one sample of origin, sequenced in a study of regulatory T cells in long-lasting Graves disease. Arm-PCR of CDR3 regions and iRepertoire HTBI primers were the basis on which TCR beta libraries were built. Using its own MiXCR run on the multiplex PCR reads, TCRdb lists one record per CDR3 protein. Altogether roughly 500,000 distinct CDR3 sequences are present, approximately 12% being singletons, with the ten largest covering 10%. Time point: newly diagnosed GD, antithyroid drugs for less than 3 months. After RNA was extracted from PBMCs, the TCR library was made from it. These data were also filed under a second study, of T cells in Graves' hyperthyroidism and ophthalmopathy.

This specimen consisted of peripheral blood mononuclear cells (PBMCs), obtained at new diagnosis, from a patient treated with antithyroid drugs. The receptors here all came from a man younger than 45 with Graves disease.

This clonotype was observed a handful of times. The V and J genes are TRBV27 and TRBJ2-5, with 12 bases identical to TRBD2. This CDR3 contains 16 residues. After removal of 5 bases from V and 0 bases from J, the junction contained 4 bases not matched to a gene. From germline, CDR1 is MNHEY and CDR2 SMNVEV (reference sequence). This CDR3 reads CASSVRLAGDQETQYF. DNA of the CDR3: TGTGCCAGCAGTGTAAGACTAGCGGGAGACCAAGAGACCCAGTACTTC.

As for this clonotype: One end of the junction is discordant with germline, which a read error may explain. The rearrangement joins TRBV7-8 to TRBJ2-7; maybe TRBD2 (5 bases). The CDR3 length is 13 residues. The V gene's germline CDR1 is SGHVS and CDR2 FQNEAQ. CDR3: CAGSLVVERAQYF. In DNA form, the CDR3 reads TGTGCCGGCAGCTTAGTAGTCGAGAGGGCGCAGTACTTC. Looking up the rest from reference TRBV7-8 and TRBJ2-7 gives the full variable domain: GAGVSQSPRYKVAKRGQDVALRCDPISGHVSLFWYQQALGQGPEFLTYFQNEAQLDKSGLPSDRFFAERPEGSVSTLKIQRTQQEDSAVYLCAGSLVVERAQYFGPGTRLTVT.

The chain employs TRBV6-1 and TRBJ2-2; 8 bases agree with TRBD2. The CDR3 consists of 18 residues. V trimming: 8 bases; J trimming: 4 bases; junction bases outside the gene matches: 18. In germline, CDR1 is MNHNS, CDR2 SASEGT. CDR3 nucleotides: TGTGCCAGCCGTCCGAGGAACAGCGGGAGATTTGGCACCGGGGAGCTGTTTTTT. It encodes CASRPRNSGRFGTGELFF.

This clonotype showed up many times. The V call is TRBV6-1, the J call TRBJ2-7, with TRBD1 matching 10 bases. Germline-derived CDR1 and CDR2 are MNHNS and SASEGT. The CDR3 spans 14 residues. V was pared by 10 bases and J by 0 bases, with 6 bases of the junction left unmatched. The DNA for the CDR3 is TGTGCCACTACGGGACAGGGGCTCTCCTACGAGCAGTACTTC. It codes for CATTGQGLSYEQYF.

This clonotype was detected ten times or more. The CDR3 region is CASSTGTGETGELFF. In DNA form, the CDR3 reads TGTGCCAGCAGTACGGGGACAGGGGAAACCGGGGAGCTGTTTTTT. The rearrangement links TRBV27 to TRBJ2-2; 10 positions agree with TRBD1. Germline CDR1 MNHEY, CDR2 SMNVEV (reference sequence). The trim removed 5 bases at V and 5 bases at J, leaving 5 bases unmatched. This CDR3 comprises 15 residues.

This clonotype was detected ten times or more. The CDR3 coding sequence is TGTGCCAGCAGTTTGGGACTCTTTGGAAACGAGCAGTACTTC. Translating gives CASSLGLFGNEQYF. The V call is TRBV27, the J call TRBJ2-7; a weak D match, TRBD2 (6 bases). V lost 3 bases to trimming and J lost 5 bases, with 14 bases between them. In germline, CDR1 is MNHEY, CDR2 SMNVEV (reference sequence). The CDR3 runs to 14 residues.

V gene TRBV14 combines with J gene TRBJ1-2; 7 bases match TRBD1. J was trimmed by 6 bases and V by 1 base; bases with no gene match: 8. Germline values: CDR1 SGHDN, CDR2 FVKESK. The length of the CDR3 is 15 residues. CDR3 region: CASSQVRQGVNGYTF. For the CDR3, the DNA is TGTGCCAGCAGCCAAGTCAGACAGGGCGTGAATGGCTACACCTTC.

With respect to this clonotype: Only one base separates this from a far larger clonotype, so it likely reflects a read error. CDR3 sequence: CASSEAWDYNEQYF. As DNA, the CDR3 is TGTGCCAGCAGTGAAGCTTGGGATTACAATGAGCAGTACTTC. The gene calls are TRBV2 and TRBJ2-4; D uncertain. The germline V and J ends were trimmed by 0 bases and 13 bases, with 16 bases remaining between them. The CDR3 consists of 14 residues. Germline assignment: CDR1 SNHLY and CDR2 FYNNEI.

V is TRBV20-1 and J is TRBJ1-2; D is undetermined. V was cut by 3 bases and J by 3 bases, with 11 bases left in between. The germline CDR1 and CDR2 sequences are DFQATT and SNEGSKA (reference sequence). CDR3 length equals 13 residues. As DNA, the CDR3 is TGCAGTGCTAGGGCTATACCCGACTATGGCTACACCTTC. Protein product: CSARAIPDYGYTF.

This clonotype was seen a handful of times. The J gene is TRBJ2-7, the V gene TRBV24-1; the match to TRBD2 covers 11 bases. The CDR3 is 14 residues long. Per germline, CDR1 KGHDR and CDR2 SFDVKD. The J segment lost 7 bases and the V segment lost 4 bases, leaving 5 bases of the junction unmatched. This chain's CDR3 is CATSELAGAGEQYF. CDR3 nucleotide sequence: TGTGCCACCAGTGAACTAGCGGGAGCAGGGGAGCAGTACTTC.